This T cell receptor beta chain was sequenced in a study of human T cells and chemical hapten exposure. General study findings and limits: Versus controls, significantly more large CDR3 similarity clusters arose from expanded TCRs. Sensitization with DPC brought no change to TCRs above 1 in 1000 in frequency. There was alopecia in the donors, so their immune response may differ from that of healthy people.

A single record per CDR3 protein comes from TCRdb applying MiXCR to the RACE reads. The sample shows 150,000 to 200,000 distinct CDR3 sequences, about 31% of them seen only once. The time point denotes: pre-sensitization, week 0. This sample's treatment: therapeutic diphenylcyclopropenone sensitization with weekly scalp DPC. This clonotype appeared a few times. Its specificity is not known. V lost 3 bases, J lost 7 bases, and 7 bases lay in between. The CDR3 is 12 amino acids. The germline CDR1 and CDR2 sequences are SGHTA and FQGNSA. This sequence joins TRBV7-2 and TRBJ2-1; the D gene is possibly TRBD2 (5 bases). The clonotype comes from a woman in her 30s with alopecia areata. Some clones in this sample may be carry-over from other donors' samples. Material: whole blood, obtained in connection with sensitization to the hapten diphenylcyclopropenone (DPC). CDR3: CASSFQRNEQFF. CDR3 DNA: TGTGCCAGCAGCTTCCAGCGGAATGAGCAGTTCTTC.